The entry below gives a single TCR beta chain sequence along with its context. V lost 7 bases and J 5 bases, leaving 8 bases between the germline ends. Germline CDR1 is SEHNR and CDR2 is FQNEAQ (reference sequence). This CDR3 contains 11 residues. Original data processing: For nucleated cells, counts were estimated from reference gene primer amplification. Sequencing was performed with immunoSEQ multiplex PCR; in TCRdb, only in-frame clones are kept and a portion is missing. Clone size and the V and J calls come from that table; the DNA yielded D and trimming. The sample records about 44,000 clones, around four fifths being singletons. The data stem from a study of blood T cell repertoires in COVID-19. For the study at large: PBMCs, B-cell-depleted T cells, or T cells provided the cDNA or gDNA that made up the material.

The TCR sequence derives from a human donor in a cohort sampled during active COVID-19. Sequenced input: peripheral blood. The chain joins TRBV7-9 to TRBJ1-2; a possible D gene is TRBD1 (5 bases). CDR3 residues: CASTREYGYTF. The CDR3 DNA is TGTGCCAGCACCAGGGAGTATGGCTACACCTTC.